This T cell receptor beta chain was recovered during a study of cytomegalovirus exposure and HLA in healthy donors. Study outcomes and limitations: A later analysis reported that several of the most significant clusters appeared to be linked to common viral pathogens, among them Epstein-Barr virus.

The CDR3 has 13 amino acids. Trimming left V 1 base short and J 4 bases short, with 7 bases between. Germline V gene sequence: CDR1 MGHRA, CDR2 YSYEKL. In this sample, this clone turned up a few times. The antigen remains unidentified. Primers: 60 Vbeta forward and 13 Jbeta reverse. Clones were sequenced by immunoSEQ multiplex PCR, and TCRdb holds only the in-frame ones, with some missing. The sample lists 150,000 or so clones; roughly 79% were seen once. Sequences were obtained from PBMCs. The TCR sequence derives from a woman between 18 and 30 years old in good health and CMV-seropositive. The chain uses TRBV4-1 and TRBJ1-1; no definite D call. CDR3 amino acids: CASSQVRSTEAFF. Here the CDR3 DNA reads TGCGCCAGCAGCCAAGTTAGAAGCACTGAAGCTTTCTTT.